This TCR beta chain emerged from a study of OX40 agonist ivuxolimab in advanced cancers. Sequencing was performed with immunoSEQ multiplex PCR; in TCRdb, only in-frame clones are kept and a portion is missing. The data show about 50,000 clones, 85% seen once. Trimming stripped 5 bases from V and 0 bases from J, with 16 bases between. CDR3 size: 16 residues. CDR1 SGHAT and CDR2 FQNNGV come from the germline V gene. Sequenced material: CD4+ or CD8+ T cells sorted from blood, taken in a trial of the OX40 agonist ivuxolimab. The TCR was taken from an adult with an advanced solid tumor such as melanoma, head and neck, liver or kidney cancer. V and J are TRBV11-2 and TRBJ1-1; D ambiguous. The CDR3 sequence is CASSPAQRQMNTEAFF. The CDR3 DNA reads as TGTGCCAGCAGCCCAGCACAACGGCAGATGAACACTGAAGCTTTCTTT.